Sequencing of this TCR beta chain was carried out in a study of early T cells in non-severe SARS-CoV-2 infection (dated by TCRdb to the early 2020s). Background on the whole study: TCR sequencing used bulk RNA from unsorted whole blood, so alpha and beta chains could not be paired. Paper-wide results and their limitations: Matching against VDJdb was skewed toward anti-spike CD8 responses, likely underestimated virus-specific expansions, and missed private and CD4 specificities.

Receptors were amplified or captured by 5' RACE. TCRdb names NextSeq 500 as the instrument used. To correct for sequencing error and PCR bias, the TCR library protocol tagged individual cDNA molecules with unique molecular identifiers. Both TCR alpha and beta chains were sequenced, and tight co-correlation was observed between alpha and beta sequence abundances in each sample. The paper's data handling went like this. Decombinator V4 was used to perform V gene, J gene and CDR3 annotation of TCR sequences. TCRs were defined as expanded if a significant change between any two time points was detected under a Poisson model with p below 0.0001. TCR abundances were normalised to the total number of TCRs sequenced in each sample and reported as counts per million. TRAV1-2 paired with TRAJ12, TRAJ20 or TRAJ33 defined MAIT TCRs, while TRAV10 paired with TRAJ18 defined iNKT TCRs. VDJdb, accessed 1 November 2021, was searched for CMV, EBV and SARS-CoV-2 annotated TCRs, with TCRs annotated for multiple antigens excluded. In TCRdb, the public reads were trimmed at Q25 with fastp and aligned with MiXCR, with productive beta chains retained. Under each unique CDR3 protein, matching rows form one entry showing the most common genes and DNA. It is TCRdb's table, rather than the study itself, that gives the V and J calls and clone size. The sample table shows about 58,000 distinct CDR3 sequences, and more than 7% are seen once. Together, the top ten hold about 3.7% of the sample.

This was a case-control study nested in a cohort of healthcare workers in London, UK, who had nasopharyngeal swab PCR tests and blood samples taken every week. Healthcare workers were enrolled in the week of the UK lockdown, from 23 to 31 March 2020, and were followed every week for up to roughly 16 weeks. Its CDR3 holds 15 amino acids, cysteine through phenylalanine. CDR3 DNA only is kept here, 45 bases in frame from base 1. V is reduced by 6 bases and J by 6 bases, leaving a spacing of 21 bases between them. CDR1 and CDR2 are drawn from the germline V gene (reference sequence): DFQATT, SNEGSKA. This clonotype was seen ten or more times. This receptor's antigen is unknown. Per-nucleotide qualities are absent, and no much larger clonotype sits a single base away.

This receptor was identified in an adult who was a healthcare worker with PCR-confirmed SARS-CoV-2 infection or an uninfected control (not recorded which). Here the chain combines TRBV20-1 and TRBJ1-5, and perhaps TRBD1 as D gene, on 6 matching bases. The sample taken for sequencing was whole blood. The DNA sequence is given as TGCAGTGCCGAGGGACACGCCTCATGGGGTCAGCCCCAGCATTTT. This sequence encodes CSAEGHASWGQPQHF.